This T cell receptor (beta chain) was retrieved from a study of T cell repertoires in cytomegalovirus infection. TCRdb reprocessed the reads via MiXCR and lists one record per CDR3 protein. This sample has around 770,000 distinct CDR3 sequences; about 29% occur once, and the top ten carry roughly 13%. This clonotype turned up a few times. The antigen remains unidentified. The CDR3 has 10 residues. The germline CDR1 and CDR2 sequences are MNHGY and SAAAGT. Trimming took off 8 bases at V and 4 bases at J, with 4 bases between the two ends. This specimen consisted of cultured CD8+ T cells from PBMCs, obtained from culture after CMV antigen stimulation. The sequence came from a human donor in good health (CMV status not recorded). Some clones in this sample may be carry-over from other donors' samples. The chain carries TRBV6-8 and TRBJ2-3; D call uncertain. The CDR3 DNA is TGTGCCAGCCAGGCAGATACGCAGTATTTT. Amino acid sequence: CASQADTQYF.